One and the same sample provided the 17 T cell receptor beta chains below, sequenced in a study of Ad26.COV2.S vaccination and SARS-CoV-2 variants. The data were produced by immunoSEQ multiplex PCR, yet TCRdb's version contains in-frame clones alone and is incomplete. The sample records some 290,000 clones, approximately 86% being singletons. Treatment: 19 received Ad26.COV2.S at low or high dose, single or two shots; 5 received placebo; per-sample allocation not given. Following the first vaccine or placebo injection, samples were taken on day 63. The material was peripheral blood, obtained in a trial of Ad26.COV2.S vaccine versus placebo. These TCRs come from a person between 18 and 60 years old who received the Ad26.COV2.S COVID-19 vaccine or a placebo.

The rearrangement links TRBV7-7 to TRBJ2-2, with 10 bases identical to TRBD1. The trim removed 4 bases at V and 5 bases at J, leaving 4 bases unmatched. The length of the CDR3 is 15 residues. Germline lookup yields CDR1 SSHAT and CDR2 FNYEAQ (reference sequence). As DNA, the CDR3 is TGTGCCAGCAGCTCCGGACAGGGGGGGACCGGGGAGCTGTTTTTT. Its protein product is CASSSGQGGTGELFF.

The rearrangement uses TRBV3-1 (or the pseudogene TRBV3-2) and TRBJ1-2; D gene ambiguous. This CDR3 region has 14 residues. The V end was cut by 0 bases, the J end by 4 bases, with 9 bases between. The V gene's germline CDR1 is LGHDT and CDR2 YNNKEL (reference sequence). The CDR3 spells CASSQDTKPYGYTF. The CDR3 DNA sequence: TGTGCCAGCAGCCAAGATACGAAGCCCTATGGCTACACCTTC.

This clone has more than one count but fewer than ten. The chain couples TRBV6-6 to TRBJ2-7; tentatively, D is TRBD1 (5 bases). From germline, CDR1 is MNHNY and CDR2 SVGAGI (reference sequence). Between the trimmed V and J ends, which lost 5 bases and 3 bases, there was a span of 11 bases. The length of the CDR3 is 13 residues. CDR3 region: CASSQDSRYEQYF. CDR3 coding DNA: TGTGCCAGCAGTCAAGACAGCCGCTACGAGCAGTACTTC.

The CDR3 spells CASSLNRYTQYF. DNA for the CDR3: TGTGCCAGCAGCCTAAACAGGTATACGCAGTATTTT. The chain links TRBV11-3 to TRBJ2-3; possibly TRBD1 for D (5 bases). The CDR3 loop spans 12 amino acids. Per germline, CDR1 SGHNT and CDR2 YENEEA. Trimming shortened V by 5 bases and J by 7 bases, and 10 bases separated the two germline ends.

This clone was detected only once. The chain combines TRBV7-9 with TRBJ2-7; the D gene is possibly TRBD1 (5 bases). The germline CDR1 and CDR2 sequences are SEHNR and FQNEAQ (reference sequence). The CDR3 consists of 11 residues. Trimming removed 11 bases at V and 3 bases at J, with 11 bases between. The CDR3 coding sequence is TGTGCCTGTCAGGGAAACTACGAGCAGTACTTC. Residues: CACQGNYEQYF.

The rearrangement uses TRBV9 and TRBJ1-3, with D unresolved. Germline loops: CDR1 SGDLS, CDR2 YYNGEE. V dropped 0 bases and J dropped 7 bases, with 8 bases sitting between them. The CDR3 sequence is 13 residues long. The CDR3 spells CASSVAGSNTIYF. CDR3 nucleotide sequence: TGTGCCAGCAGCGTAGCGGGGAGTAACACCATATATTTT.

The CDR3 DNA reads as TGTGCCAGCAGCGGGGGATCCGGGGCGGACTATGGCTACACCTTC. As protein: CASSGGSGADYGYTF. The V gene is TRBV7-9, the J gene TRBJ1-2; D perhaps matches TRBD1 (5 bases). The CDR3 consists of 15 residues. The germline V gene has CDR1 SEHNR and CDR2 FQNEAQ (reference sequence). Trimming shortened V by 5 bases and J by 3 bases, and 16 bases separated the two germline ends.

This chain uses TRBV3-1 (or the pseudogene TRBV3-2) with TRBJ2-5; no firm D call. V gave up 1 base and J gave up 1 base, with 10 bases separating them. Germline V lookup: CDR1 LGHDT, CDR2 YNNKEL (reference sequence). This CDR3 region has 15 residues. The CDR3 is CASSQGGTSQETQYF. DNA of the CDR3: TGTGCCAGCAGCCAAGGTGGCACATCCCAAGAGACCCAGTACTTC.

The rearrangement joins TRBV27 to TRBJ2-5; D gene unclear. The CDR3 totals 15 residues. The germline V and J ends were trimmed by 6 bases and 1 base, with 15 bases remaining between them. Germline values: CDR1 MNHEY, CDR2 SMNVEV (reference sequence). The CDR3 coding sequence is TGTGCCAGCAGCTCTTTCGCTCCCGTCCAAGAGACCCAGTACTTC. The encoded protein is CASSSFAPVQETQYF.

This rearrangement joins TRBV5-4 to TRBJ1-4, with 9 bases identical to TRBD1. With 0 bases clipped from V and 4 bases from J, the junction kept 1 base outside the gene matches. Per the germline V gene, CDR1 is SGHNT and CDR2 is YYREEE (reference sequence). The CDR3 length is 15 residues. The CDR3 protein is CASSLETGGNEKLFF. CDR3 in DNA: TGTGCCAGCAGCTTGGAGACAGGGGGTAATGAAAAACTGTTTTTT.

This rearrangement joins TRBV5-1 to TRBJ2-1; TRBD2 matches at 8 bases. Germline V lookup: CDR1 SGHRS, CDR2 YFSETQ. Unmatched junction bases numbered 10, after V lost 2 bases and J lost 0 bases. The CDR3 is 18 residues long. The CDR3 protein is CASSFLPERGSSYNEQFF. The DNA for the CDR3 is TGCGCCAGCAGCTTTCTTCCCGAGCGGGGGAGCTCCTACAATGAGCAGTTCTTC.

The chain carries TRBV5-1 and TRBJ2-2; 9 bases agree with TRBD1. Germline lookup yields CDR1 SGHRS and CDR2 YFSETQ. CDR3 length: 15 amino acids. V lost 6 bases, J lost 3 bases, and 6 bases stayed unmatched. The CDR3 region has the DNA TGCGCCAGCACGTTGACAGGGGGTTACACCGGGGAGCTGTTTTTT. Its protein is CASTLTGGYTGELFF.

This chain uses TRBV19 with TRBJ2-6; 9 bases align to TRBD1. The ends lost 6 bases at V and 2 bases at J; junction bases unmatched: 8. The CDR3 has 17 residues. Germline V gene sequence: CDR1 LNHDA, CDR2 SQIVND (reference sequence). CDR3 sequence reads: CASRSGQGFAGANVLTF. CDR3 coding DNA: TGTGCCAGTAGGTCCGGACAGGGGTTCGCTGGGGCCAACGTCCTGACTTTC.

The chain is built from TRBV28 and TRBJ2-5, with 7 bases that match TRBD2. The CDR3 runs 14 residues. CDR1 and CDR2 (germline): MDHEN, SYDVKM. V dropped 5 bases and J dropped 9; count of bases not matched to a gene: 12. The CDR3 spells CASSPGRPRGAQYF. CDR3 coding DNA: TGTGCCAGCAGTCCCGGGCGTCCCCGGGGGGCCCAGTACTTC.

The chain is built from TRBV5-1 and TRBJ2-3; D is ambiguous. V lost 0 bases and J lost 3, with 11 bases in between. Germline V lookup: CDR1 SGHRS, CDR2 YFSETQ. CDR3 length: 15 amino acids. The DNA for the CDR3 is TGCGCCAGCAGCTTGGAACGACTTGGGACAGATACGCAGTATTTT. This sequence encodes CASSLERLGTDTQYF.

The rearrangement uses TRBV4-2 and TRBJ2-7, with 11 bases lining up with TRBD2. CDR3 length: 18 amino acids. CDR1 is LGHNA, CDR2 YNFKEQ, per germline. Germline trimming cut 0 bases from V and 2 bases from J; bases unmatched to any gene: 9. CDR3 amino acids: CASSQDPPTSGATYEQYF. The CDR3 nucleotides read TGTGCCAGCAGCCAAGACCCCCCGACTAGCGGGGCGACCTACGAGCAGTACTTC.

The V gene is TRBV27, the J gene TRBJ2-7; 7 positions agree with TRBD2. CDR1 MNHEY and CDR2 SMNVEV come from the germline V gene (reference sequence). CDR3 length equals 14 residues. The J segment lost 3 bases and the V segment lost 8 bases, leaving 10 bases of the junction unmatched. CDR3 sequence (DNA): TGTGCCAGCGCACCGGGGAGGGTCAGCTACGAGCAGTACTTC. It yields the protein CASAPGRVSYEQYF.